A selection of T cell receptor beta chains follows, all from one sample in a study of cytomegalovirus exposure and HLA in healthy donors. Method: immunoSEQ multiplex PCR; TCRdb's copy keeps in-frame clones and lacks some. Of about 130,000 clones detected, around 77% appear once; the ten largest clones hold 4.2%. The sample comprised PBMCs. These TCRs come from a male donor in good health and CMV-seropositive. The CDR3 runs from the conserved cysteine through the conserved F or W. Each record gives: J gene, D gene, V gene, CDR3 protein. A D gene is named only where the DNA matches it firmly.

TRBJ2-7,TRBD1,TRBV5-6,CASSQGQHITYEQYF
TRBJ1-1,.,TRBV7-2,CASSTIRGLAEAFF
TRBJ1-5,.,TRBV2,CASSATSEDQPQHF
TRBJ1-1,TRBD1,TRBV2,CASSGVNRGPGTEAFF
TRBJ2-2,.,TRBV6-6,CASSYSRVDGELFF
TRBJ2-7,TRBD2,TRBV2,CASSQSGGDQGLSYEQYF
TRBJ2-7,.,TRBV2,CASSTRDTDYEQYF
TRBJ2-7,.,TRBV6-1,CASTRLRGQAYEQYF
TRBJ2-5,.,TRBV11-2,CASSFSGLQETQYF
TRBJ2-7,.,TRBV5-1,CASSLGTSFYEQYF
TRBJ2-3,.,TRBV7-2,CASSSLDTDTQYF
TRBJ1-1,TRBD1,TRBV19,CASAPGQGASTEAFF
TRBJ2-7,.,TRBV5-6,CASSFSYGSSEQYF
TRBJ2-3,.,TRBV27,CASSLSGISTDTQYF
TRBJ1-2,.,TRBV7-9,CASSLILSSNYGYTF
TRBJ1-2,.,TRBV20-1,CSATKGGYTF
TRBJ1-1,TRBD1,TRBV7-8,CASSFDRVRDTEAFF
TRBJ1-1,TRBD1,TRBV6-6,CASSYEWTGGTEAFF
TRBJ1-5,TRBD1,TRBV19,CASRYNRDSNSNQPQHF
TRBJ2-7,.,TRBV13,CASSPWAGTYEQYF
TRBJ2-7,.,TRBV11-1,CASSFAADTSFYEQYF
TRBJ1-2,.,TRBV11-2,CASSSLRFRQNRGYGYTF
TRBJ2-7,TRBD2,TRBV7-2,CASRRLAGGPYEQYF
TRBJ2-6,.,TRBV4-1,CASSPVASGSGANVLTF
TRBJ2-7,.,TRBV19,CASSAGLIYEQYF
TRBJ1-2,.,TRBV28,CASSTDSWEGYTF
TRBJ2-6,TRBD1,TRBV27,CASSKDRDSGANGLTF
TRBJ2-7,TRBD1,TRBV27,CASRDRGLYEQYF
TRBJ1-1,.,TRBV25-1,CASSGDTRGTEAFF
TRBJ2-6,.,TRBV19,CASRDTGANVLTF
TRBJ1-3,TRBD1,TRBV6-1,CASSQGAISGNTIYF
TRBJ2-4,TRBD2,TRBV6-1,CATQNSGGTDIQYF
TRBJ2-7,.,TRBV19,CATKRSGHEQYF
TRBJ1-1,.,TRBV6-1,CASSAAVAVYTEAFF
TRBJ2-3,.,TRBV6-1,CASTLRGAGDTQYF
TRBJ1-2,TRBD1,TRBV7-9,CASSLGQDYGYTF
TRBJ1-2,.,TRBV15,CATSRDNTNYGYTF
TRBJ1-2,TRBD1,TRBV9,CASSIRDRDFYGYTF
TRBJ1-2,TRBD1,TRBV6-1,CASSEADRIYGYTF
TRBJ1-3,.,TRBV27,CASRGGFSGNTIYF
TRBJ2-7,.,TRBV5-1,CASSLRFSPYEQYF
TRBJ2-3,.,TRBV19,CASTRGRHSTDTQYF
TRBJ2-2,TRBD2,TRBV28,CASTPGGGRDTGELFF
TRBJ2-5,TRBD1,TRBV2,CASSDPTGGQETQYF
TRBJ1-5,TRBD1,TRBV4-1,CASSQDRKGGIQPQHF
TRBJ2-1,.,TRBV19,CASSKFSHEQFF
TRBJ2-7,TRBD2,TRBV5-6,CASSGGEGEQYF
TRBJ2-4,.,TRBV6-6,CASSYLALPQNSQYF
TRBJ1-1,.,TRBV6-4,CASSDGGRTEAFF
TRBJ1-2,TRBD1,TRBV28,CATETGARGYTF
TRBJ2-2,.,TRBV14,CASSQGLPNTGELFF
TRBJ1-2,.,TRBV30,CAWSVKLENYGYTF
TRBJ2-2,TRBD1,TRBV27,CASSLIYRDRGPSGELFF
TRBJ1-5,.,TRBV6-5,CASSQDSYSNQPQHF